This T cell receptor (beta chain) was captured in a study of blood T cell repertoires in COVID-19. Across the study: Italy, Spain and the United States were the sources of the convalescent and acute COVID-19 samples. PBMCs, B-cell-depleted T cells, or T cells were the source of the cDNA or gDNA that made up the material.

In the original analysis: From reference gene primer amplification, estimates of nucleated cell counts were derived. Sequencing used immunoSEQ multiplex PCR; TCRdb keeps in-frame clones, though not all of them. V and J calls and clone size are copied from that table; D and trimming were computed from the DNA. The sample has 100,000 to 150,000 clones, 85% seen once. The germline CDR1 and CDR2 sequences are LGHNA and YNFKEQ. The CDR3 is 16 amino acids. V lost 4 bases to trimming and J lost 11 bases; unmatched junction nucleotides: 12. The chain carries TRBV4-2 and TRBJ2-4, with 12 bases that match TRBD1. This receptor was obtained from a man of 80 years or more with active or convalescent COVID-19. The specimen was peripheral blood. The DNA for the CDR3 is TGTGCCAGCAGCCCCGGGACAGGGGGCTCGGAGAGGGTTCAGTACTTC. As protein: CASSPGTGGSERVQYF.